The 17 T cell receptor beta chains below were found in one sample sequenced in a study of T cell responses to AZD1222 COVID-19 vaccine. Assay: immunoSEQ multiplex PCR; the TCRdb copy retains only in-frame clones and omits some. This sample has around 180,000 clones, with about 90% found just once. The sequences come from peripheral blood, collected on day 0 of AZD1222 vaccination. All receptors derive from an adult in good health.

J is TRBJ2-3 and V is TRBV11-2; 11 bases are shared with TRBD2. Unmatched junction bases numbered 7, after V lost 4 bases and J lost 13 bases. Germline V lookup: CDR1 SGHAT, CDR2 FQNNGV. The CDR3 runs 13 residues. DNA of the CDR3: TGTGCCAGCAGCTCTTCGACTAGCGGGGTCGAGTATTTT. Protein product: CASSSSTSGVEYF.

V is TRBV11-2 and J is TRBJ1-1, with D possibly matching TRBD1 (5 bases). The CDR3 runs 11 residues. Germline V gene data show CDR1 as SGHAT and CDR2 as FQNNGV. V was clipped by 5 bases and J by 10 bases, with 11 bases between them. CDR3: CASSPGGLAFF. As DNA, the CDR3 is TGTGCCAGCAGCCCGGGGGGGTTAGCTTTCTTT.

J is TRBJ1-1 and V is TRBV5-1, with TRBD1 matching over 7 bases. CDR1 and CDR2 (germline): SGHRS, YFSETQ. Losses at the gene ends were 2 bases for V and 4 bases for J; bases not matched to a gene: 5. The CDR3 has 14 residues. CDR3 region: CASSLIAGGTEAFF. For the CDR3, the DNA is TGCGCCAGCAGCTTAATCGCAGGGGGCACTGAAGCTTTCTTT. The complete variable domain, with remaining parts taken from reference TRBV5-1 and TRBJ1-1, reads KAGVTQTPRYLIKTRGQQVTLSCSPISGHRSVSWYQQTPGQGLQFLFEYFSETQRNKGNFPGRFSGRQFSNSRSEMNVSTLELGDSALYLCASSLIAGGTEAFFGQGTRLTVV.

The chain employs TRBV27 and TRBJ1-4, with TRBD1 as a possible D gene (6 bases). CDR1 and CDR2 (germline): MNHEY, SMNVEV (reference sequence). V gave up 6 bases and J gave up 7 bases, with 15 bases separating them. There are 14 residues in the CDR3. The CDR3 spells CASSPTGWGEKLFF. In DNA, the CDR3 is TGTGCCAGCAGCCCGACAGGTTGGGGTGAAAAACTGTTTTTT.

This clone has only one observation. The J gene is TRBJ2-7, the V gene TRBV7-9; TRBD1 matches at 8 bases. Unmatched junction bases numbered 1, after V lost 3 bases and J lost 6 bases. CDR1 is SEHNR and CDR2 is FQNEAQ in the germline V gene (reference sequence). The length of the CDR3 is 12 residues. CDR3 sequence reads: CASSLDRAEQYF. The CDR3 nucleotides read TGTGCCAGCAGCTTGGACAGGGCCGAGCAGTACTTC. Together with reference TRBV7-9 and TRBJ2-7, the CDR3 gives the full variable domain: DTGVSQNPRHKITKRGQNVTFRCDPISEHNRLYWYRQTLGQGPEFLTYFQNEAQLEKSRLLSDRFSAERPKGSFSTLEIQRTEQGDSAMYLCASSLDRAEQYFGPGTRLTVT.

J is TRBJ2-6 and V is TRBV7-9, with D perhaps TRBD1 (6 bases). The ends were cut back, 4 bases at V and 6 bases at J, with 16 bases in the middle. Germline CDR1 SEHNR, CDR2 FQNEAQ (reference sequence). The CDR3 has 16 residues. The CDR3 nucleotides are TGTGCCAGCAGCTCCCGGGACACCCTAGTGGCCAACGTCCTGACTTTC. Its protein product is CASSSRDTLVANVLTF. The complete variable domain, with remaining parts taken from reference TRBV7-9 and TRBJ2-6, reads DTGVSQNPRHKITKRGQNVTFRCDPISEHNRLYWYRQTLGQGPEFLTYFQNEAQLEKSRLLSDRFSAERPKGSFSTLEIQRTEQGDSAMYLCASSSRDTLVANVLTFGAGSRLTVL.

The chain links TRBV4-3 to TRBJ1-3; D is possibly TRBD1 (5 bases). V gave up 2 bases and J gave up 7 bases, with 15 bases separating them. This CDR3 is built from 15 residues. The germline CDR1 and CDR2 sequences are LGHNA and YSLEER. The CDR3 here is CASSQLGGLGNTIYF. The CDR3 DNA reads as TGCGCCAGCAGCCAATTGGGGGGTCTGGGGAACACCATATATTTT.

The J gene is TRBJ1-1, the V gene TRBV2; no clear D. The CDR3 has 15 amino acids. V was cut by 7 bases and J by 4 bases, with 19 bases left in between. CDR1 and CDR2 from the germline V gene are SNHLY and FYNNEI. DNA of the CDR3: TGTGCCAGCATACTACGTCGAGAGGGTTTCACTGAAGCTTTCTTT. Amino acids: CASILRREGFTEAFF.

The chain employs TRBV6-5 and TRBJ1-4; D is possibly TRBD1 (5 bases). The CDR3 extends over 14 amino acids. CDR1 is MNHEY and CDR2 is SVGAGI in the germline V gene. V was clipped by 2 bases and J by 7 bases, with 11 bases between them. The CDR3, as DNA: TGTGCCAGCAGTTACGAAGGGGTGGGTGAAAAACTGTTTTTT. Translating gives CASSYEGVGEKLFF.

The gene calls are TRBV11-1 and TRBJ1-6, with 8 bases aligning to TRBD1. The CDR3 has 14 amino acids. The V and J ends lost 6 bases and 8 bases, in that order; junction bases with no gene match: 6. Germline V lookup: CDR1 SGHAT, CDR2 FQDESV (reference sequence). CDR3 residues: CASRSDRGYSPLHF. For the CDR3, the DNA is TGTGCCAGCAGGTCCGACAGGGGTTATTCACCCCTCCACTTT.

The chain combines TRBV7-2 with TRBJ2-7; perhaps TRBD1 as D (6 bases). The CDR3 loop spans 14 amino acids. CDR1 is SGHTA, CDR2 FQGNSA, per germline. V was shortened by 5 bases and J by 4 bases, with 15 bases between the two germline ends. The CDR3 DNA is TGTGCCAGCAGCGGACAGTGGTCCAAGTACGAGCAGTACTTC. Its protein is CASSGQWSKYEQYF.

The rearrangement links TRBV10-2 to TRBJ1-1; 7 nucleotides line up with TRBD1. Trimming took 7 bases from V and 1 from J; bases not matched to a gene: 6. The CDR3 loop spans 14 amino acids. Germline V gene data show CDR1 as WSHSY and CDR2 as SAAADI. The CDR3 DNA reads TGCGCCAGCACTTGGACAGGACAGAACACTGAAGCTTTCTTT. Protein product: CASTWTGQNTEAFF.

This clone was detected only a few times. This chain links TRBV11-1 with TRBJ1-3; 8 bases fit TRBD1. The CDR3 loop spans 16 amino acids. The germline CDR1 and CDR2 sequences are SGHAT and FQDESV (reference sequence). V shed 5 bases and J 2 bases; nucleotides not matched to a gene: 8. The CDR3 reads CASSTTTGVAGNTIYF. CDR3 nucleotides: TGTGCCAGCAGCACCACGACAGGGGTAGCTGGAAACACCATATATTTT.

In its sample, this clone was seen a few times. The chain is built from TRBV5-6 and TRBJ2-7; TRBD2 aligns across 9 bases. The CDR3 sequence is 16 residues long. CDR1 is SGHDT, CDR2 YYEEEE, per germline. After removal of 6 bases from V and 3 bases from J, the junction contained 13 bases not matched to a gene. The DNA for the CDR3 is TGTGCCAGCACAAACCGGGCGACTAGCGGCTTCTACGAGCAGTACTTC. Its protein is CASTNRATSGFYEQYF.

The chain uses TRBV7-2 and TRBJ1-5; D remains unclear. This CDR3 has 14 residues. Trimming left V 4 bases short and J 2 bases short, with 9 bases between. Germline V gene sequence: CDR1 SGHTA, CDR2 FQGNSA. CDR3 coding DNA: TGTGCCAGCAGCTCAAGGGCAGGCAATCAGCCCCAGCATTTT. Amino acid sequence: CASSSRAGNQPQHF.

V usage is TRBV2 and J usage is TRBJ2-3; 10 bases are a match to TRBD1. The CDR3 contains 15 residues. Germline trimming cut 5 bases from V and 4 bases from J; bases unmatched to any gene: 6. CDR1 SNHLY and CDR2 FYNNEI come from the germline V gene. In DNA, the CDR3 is TGTGCCAGCAGTCCGGACAGGGGGGTCGCAGATACGCAGTATTTT. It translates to CASSPDRGVADTQYF.

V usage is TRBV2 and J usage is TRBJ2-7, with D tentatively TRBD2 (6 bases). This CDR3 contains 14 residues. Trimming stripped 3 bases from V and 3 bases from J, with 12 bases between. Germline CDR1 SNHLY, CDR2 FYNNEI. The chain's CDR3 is CASSEGVGGYEQYF. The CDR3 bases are TGTGCCAGCAGTGAGGGGGTGGGAGGCTACGAGCAGTACTTC.